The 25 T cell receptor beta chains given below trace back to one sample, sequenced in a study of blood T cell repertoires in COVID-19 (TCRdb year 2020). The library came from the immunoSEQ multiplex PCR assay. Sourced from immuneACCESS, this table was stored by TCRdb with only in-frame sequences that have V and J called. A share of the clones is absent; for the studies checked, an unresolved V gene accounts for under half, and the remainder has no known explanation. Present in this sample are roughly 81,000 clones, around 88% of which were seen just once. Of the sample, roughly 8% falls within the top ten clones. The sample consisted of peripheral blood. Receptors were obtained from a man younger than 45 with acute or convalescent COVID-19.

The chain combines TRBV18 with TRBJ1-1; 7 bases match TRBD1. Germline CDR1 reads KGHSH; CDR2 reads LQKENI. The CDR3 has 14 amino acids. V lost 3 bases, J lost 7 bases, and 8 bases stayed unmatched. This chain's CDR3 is CASSPRADRDEAFF. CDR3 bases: TGTGCCAGCTCACCTCGTGCAGACAGGGATGAAGCTTTCTTT.

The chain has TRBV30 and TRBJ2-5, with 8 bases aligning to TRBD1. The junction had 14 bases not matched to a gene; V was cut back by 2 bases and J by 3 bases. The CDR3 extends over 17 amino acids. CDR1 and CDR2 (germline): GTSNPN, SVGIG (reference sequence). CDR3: CAWSTLRGRGPKETQYF. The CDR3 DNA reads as TGTGCCTGGAGTACGCTGCGCGGCAGGGGGCCAAAAGAGACCCAGTACTTC.

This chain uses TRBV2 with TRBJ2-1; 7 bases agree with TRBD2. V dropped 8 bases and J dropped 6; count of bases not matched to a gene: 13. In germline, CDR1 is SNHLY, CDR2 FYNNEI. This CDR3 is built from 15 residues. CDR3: CASLPQGGSSNEQFF. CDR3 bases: TGTGCCAGCTTGCCTCAAGGCGGGAGTAGCAATGAGCAGTTCTTC.

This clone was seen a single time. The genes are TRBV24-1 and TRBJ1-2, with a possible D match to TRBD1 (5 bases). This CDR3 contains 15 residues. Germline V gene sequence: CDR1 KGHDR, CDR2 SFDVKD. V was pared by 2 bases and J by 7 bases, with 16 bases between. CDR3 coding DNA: TGTGCCACCAGTGATTCCGGCGTAGGGGAAGGTGGCTACACCTTC. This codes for CATSDSGVGEGGYTF.

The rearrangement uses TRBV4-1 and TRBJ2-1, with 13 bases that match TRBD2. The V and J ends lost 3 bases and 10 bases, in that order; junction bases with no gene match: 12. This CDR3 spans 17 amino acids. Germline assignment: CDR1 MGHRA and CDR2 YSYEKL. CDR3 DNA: TGCGCCAGCAGCCACGGGACTAGCGGGACCCCGGTTGAGGAGCAGTTCTTC. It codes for CASSHGTSGTPVEEQFF.

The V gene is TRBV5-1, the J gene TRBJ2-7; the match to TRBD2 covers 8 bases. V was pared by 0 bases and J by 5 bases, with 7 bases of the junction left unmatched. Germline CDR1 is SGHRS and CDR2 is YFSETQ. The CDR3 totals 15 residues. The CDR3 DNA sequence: TGCGCCAGCAGCTTGGAGCAGCGGGAGTTCGACGAGCAGTACTTC. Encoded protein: CASSLEQREFDEQYF.

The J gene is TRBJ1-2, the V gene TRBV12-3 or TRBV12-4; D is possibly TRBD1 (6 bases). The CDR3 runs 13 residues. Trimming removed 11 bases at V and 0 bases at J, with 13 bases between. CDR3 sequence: CALGGGPNYGYTF. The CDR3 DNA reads TGTGCCTTAGGGGGGGGACCTAACTATGGCTACACCTTC.

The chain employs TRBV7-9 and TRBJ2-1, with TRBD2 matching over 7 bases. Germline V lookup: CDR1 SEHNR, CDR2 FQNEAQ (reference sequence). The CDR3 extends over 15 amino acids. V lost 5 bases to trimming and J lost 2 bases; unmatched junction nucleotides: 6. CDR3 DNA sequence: TGTGCCAGCAGCCAAGCGGGATTCGCCTACAATGAGCAGTTCTTC. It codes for CASSQAGFAYNEQFF.

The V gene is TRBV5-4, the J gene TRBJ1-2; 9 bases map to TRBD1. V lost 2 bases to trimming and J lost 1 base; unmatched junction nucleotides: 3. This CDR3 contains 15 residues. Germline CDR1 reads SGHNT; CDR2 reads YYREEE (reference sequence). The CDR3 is CASSFGQGNNYGYTF. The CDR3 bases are TGTGCCAGCAGCTTTGGACAGGGGAATAACTATGGCTACACCTTC.

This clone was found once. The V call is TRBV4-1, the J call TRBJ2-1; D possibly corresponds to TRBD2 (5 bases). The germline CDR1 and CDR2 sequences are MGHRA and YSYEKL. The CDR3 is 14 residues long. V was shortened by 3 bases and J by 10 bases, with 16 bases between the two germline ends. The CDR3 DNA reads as TGCGCCAGCAGCCAGGGAGACATACTGGGCGAGCAGTTCTTC. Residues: CASSQGDILGEQFF.

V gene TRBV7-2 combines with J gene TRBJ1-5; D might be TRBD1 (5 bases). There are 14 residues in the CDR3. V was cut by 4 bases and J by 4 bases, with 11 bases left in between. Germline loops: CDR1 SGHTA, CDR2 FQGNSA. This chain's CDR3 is CASSSGTRNQPQHF. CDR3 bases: TGTGCCAGCAGCTCAGGGACTCGAAATCAGCCCCAGCATTTT.

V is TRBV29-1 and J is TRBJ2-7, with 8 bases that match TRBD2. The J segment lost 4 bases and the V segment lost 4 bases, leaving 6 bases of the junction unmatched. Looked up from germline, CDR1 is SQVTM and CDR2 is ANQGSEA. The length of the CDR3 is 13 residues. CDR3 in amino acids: CSVVLLADYEQYF. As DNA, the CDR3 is TGCAGCGTTGTGCTACTAGCGGATTACGAGCAGTACTTC.

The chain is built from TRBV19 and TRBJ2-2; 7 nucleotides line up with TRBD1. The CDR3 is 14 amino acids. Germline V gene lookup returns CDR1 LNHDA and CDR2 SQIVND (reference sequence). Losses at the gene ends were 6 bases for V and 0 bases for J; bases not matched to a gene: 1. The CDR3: CASRDRSNTGELFF. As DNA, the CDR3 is TGTGCCAGTAGGGACAGGTCGAACACCGGGGAGCTGTTTTTT.

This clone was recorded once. CDR3 coding DNA: TGTGCCAGCAGTTTTGGACAGGGACAACACAATGAGCAGTTCTTC. Protein sequence: CASSFGQGQHNEQFF. V and J are TRBV7-8 and TRBJ2-1, with 8 bases matching TRBD1. The V gene's germline CDR1 is SGHVS and CDR2 FQNEAQ. The CDR3 consists of 15 residues. After removal of 6 bases from V and 5 bases from J, the junction contained 9 bases not matched to a gene.

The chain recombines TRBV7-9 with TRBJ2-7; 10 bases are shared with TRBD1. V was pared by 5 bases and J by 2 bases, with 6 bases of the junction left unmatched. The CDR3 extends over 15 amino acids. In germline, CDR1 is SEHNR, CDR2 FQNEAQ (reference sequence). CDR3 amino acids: CASSHDRGLTYEQYF. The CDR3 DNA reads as TGTGCCAGCAGCCATGACAGGGGGCTGACCTACGAGCAGTACTTC.

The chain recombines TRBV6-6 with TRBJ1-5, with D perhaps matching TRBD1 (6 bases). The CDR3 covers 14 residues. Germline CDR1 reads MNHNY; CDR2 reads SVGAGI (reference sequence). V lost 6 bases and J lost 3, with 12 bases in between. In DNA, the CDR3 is TGTGCCAGCAGCCACGGGACATACAATCAGCCCCAGCATTTT. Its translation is CASSHGTYNQPQHF.

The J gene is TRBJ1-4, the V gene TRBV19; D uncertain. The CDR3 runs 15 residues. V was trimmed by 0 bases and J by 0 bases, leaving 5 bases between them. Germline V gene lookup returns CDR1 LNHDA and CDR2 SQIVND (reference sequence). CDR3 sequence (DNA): TGTGCCAGTAGTATAGAGGCCGCAACTAATGAAAAACTGTTTTTT. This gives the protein CASSIEAATNEKLFF.

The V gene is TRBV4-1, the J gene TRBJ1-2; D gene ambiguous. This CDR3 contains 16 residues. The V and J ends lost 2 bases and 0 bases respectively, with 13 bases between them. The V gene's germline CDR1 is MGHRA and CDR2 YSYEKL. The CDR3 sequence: CASSQYAEDSNYGYTF. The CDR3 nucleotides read TGCGCCAGCAGCCAATACGCAGAGGATTCTAACTATGGCTACACCTTC.

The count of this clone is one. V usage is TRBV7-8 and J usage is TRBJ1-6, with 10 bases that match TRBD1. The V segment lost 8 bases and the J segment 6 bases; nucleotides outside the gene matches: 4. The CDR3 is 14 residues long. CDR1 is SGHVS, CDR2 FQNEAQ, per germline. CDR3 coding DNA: TGTGCCAGCTGCCGGGACAGGGGTAATTCACCCCTCCACTTT. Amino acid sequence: CASCRDRGNSPLHF.

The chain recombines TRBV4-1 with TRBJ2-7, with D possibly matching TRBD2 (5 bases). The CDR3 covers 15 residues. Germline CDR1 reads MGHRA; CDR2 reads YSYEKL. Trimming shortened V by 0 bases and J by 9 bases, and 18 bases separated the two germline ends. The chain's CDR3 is CASSQESWSRGGQYF. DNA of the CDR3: TGCGCCAGCAGCCAAGAATCGTGGTCTCGTGGAGGGCAGTACTTC.

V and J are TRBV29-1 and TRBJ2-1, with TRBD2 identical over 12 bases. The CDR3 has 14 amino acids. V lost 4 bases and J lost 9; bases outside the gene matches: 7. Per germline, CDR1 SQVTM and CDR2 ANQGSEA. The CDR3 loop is CSVGRTSGMTEQFF. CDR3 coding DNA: TGCAGCGTTGGAAGGACTAGCGGGATGACTGAGCAGTTCTTC.

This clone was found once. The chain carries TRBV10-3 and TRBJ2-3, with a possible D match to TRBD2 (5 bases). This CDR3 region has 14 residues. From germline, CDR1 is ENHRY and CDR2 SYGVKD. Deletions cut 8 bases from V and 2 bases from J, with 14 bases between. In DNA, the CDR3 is TGTGCCATCCGCCCCGGGGAGTTCACAGATACGCAGTATTTT. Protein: CAIRPGEFTDTQYF.

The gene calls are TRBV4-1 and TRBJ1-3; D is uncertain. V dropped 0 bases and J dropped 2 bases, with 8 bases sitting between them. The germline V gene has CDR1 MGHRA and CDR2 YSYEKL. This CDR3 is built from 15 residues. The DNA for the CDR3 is TGCGCCAGCAGCCAAGATAGCGGGCCTGGAAACACCATATATTTT. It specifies CASSQDSGPGNTIYF.

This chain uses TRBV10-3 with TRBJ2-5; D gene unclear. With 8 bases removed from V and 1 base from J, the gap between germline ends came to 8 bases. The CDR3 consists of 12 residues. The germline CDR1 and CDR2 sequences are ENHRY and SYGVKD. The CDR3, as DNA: TGTGCCATCGGAGTGGCCCAAGAGACCCAGTACTTC. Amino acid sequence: CAIGVAQETQYF.

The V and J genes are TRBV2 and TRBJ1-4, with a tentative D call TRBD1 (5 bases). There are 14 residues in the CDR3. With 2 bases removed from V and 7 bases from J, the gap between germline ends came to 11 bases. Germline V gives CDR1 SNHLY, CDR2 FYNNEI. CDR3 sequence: CASSESGRGEKLFF. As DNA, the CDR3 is TGTGCCAGCAGTGAATCCGGGAGGGGTGAAAAACTGTTTTTT.